This is a list of T cell receptor beta chains from one sample in a study of shared clonotypes between healthy human individuals. The repertoire was sequenced with immunoSEQ multiplex PCR; TCRdb's copy has only in-frame clones and lacks some. The sample has some 2,100,000 clones; 90% to 97% are singletons. Sequencing used naive CD4+ T cells sorted from blood. The receptor set was obtained from a man between 18 and 29 years old in good health. The CDR3 runs from the conserved cysteine through the conserved F or W. D genes are given only for firm matches. A row's size may be missing; if present it is once, few, many or a size class.

v_gene	abundance	j_gene	d_gene	CDR3aa	CDR3nt
TRBV29-1	-	TRBJ2-7	-	CSAGGGVSSYEQYF	TGCAGCGCCGGAGGGGGAGTAAGCTCCTACGAGCAGTACTTC
TRBV30	-	TRBJ1-2	-	CAAHFLTNYGYTF	TGTGCCGCACATTTCCTCACTAACTATGGCTACACCTTC
TRBV28	-	TRBJ1-4	-	CASSFPDDATNEKLFF	TGTGCCAGCAGTTTCCCCGACGACGCAACTAATGAAAAACTGTTTTTT
TRBV5-4	-	TRBJ2-3	-	CASSLGLRLEDTQYF	TGTGCCAGCAGCCTTGGACTACGGTTAGAAGATACGCAGTATTTT
TRBV28	-	TRBJ1-3	-	CASSRDLSGNTIYF	TGTGCCAGCAGTAGGGATCTCTCTGGAAACACCATATATTTT
TRBV18	-	TRBJ2-5	-	CASSPLLMETQYF	TGTGCCAGCTCACCCCTCCTAATGGAGACCCAGTACTTC
TRBV11-2	few	TRBJ1-4	-	CASSRDGLSEKLFF	TGTGCCAGCAGTCGGGACGGACTGTCGGAAAAACTGTTTTTT
TRBV11-2	-	TRBJ2-7	TRBD2	CASSPTSGRAGEQYF	TGTGCCAGCAGCCCTACTAGCGGGAGGGCCGGGGAGCAGTACTTC
TRBV6-4	-	TRBJ2-7	TRBD2	CAALKNGTSGRYEQYF	TGTGCCGCGTTAAAAAATGGGACTAGCGGGAGATACGAGCAGTACTTC
TRBV14	-	TRBJ2-1	-	CASSPGRNEQFF	TGTGCCAGCAGCCCGGGACGAAATGAGCAGTTCTTC
TRBV14	-	TRBJ2-5	-	CASSQGPLETQYF	TGTGCCAGCAGCCAAGGGCCCTTAGAGACCCAGTACTTC
TRBV6-5	-	TRBJ2-7	TRBD1	CASSWAGTGTDEQYF	TGTGCCAGCAGTTGGGCCGGGACAGGGACCGACGAGCAGTACTTC
TRBV11-3	-	TRBJ2-5	TRBD2	CASSPTPLAGEETQYF	TGTGCCAGCAGCCCTACCCCACTAGCGGGAGAAGAGACCCAGTACTTC
TRBV6-6	-	TRBJ2-7	-	CASIKGGALDEQYF	TGTGCCAGCATCAAAGGAGGGGCCCTGGACGAGCAGTACTTC
TRBV11-3	-	TRBJ2-7	-	CASSLRGGYEQYF	TGTGCCAGCAGCCTTAGGGGGGGCTACGAGCAGTACTTC
TRBV27	-	TRBJ2-7	TRBD2	CASSLGLAASYEQYF	TGTGCCAGCAGTTTAGGTCTAGCGGCCTCCTACGAGCAGTACTTC
TRBV5-1	-	TRBJ2-3	-	CASSDPGITDTQYF	TGCGCCAGCTCTGATCCGGGAATCACAGATACGCAGTATTTT
TRBV5-6	-	TRBJ2-1	TRBD2	CASSSRWFGREGINEQFF	TGTGCCAGCAGCTCCCGGTGGTTTGGGCGGGAGGGAATAAATGAGCAGTTCTTC
TRBV7-2	-	TRBJ2-4	TRBD1	CASSPQGAGLRNIQYF	TGTGCCAGCAGCCCTCAGGGGGCGGGGCTGAGGAACATTCAGTACTTC
TRBV9	-	TRBJ1-5	-	CASSVDYSPNQPQHF	TGTGCCAGCAGCGTGGACTATTCCCCCAATCAGCCCCAGCATTTT